This record concerns one T cell receptor beta chain sequence. This specimen comes from a study of T-cell memory formation after mild COVID-19. TCRdb independently ran MiXCR on the 5' RACE reads; one entry per CDR3 protein. Of 250,000 to 350,000 distinct CDR3 sequences listed, about 16% were seen once; the top ten hold roughly 24%. Material: PBMCs or a T cell subset sorted from them (not recorded which). The TCR was taken from a man between 18 and 29 years old who had mild COVID-19 (a few samples of this study predate the infection). Cell type and time point are not known.

The CDR3 is CASSSTVRGMNTEAFF. The CDR3, as DNA: TGTGCCAGCAGCTCTACGGTTAGGGGGATGAACACTGAAGCTTTCTTT. The chain has TRBV7-9 and TRBJ1-1, with a possible D match to TRBD1 (6 bases). The germline gives CDR1 SEHNR, CDR2 FQNEAQ (reference sequence). The V gene lost 4 bases and the J gene lost 0 bases, with 15 bases spanning the gap. CDR3 size: 16 residues.